This note documents a single TCR beta chain sequence. Its matching antigen is unknown. One junction end does not reproduce the germline sequence, and a read error may be involved. The data stem from a study of T-cell memory formation after mild COVID-19. General study findings and limits: Clones that shrank (day 15 to 85) were balanced CD4/CD8, whereas later expanders leaned CD4+.

Germline CDR1 KGHSY, CDR2 FQNENV. The CDR3 loop spans 15 amino acids. TCRdb reprocessed the 5' RACE reads via MiXCR and lists one record per CDR3 protein. The sample has about 140,000 distinct CDR3 sequences; more than 13% are singletons. Input material: PBMCs or a T cell subset sorted from them (not recorded which). The origin of this receptor is an adult woman who had mild COVID-19 (a few samples of this study predate the infection). Cell type and time point are not known. This sequence joins TRBV16 and TRBJ2-3; 7 bases match TRBD1. The CDR3 loop is CASSQFRGGTDTQYF. The DNA for the CDR3 is TGTGCCAGCAGCCAATTTCGAGGGGGCACGGATACGCAGTATTTT.